These 20 T cell receptor beta chains share one sample of origin, sequenced in a study of control samples from healthy donors and cancer patients. TCRdb keeps only in-frame clones here, not all; method: immunoSEQ multiplex PCR. The table records roughly 80,000 clones, around 92% of them present only once. Material for sequencing was blood. These receptors were obtained from a man aged 50-59 years in good health.

This chain's CDR3 is CASSLGLANTGELFF. CDR3 in DNA: TGTGCCAGCAGTTTAGGACTAGCCAACACCGGGGAGCTGTTTTTT. This chain uses TRBV2 with TRBJ2-2; TRBD2 aligns across 8 bases. V trimming: 5 bases; J trimming: 2 bases; junction bases outside the gene matches: 4. The germline V gene has CDR1 SNHLY and CDR2 FYNNEI. The CDR3 runs to 15 residues.

The V gene is TRBV2, the J gene TRBJ1-5, with D possibly TRBD1 on 5 matching bases. V was shortened by 5 bases and J by 6 bases, with 20 bases between the two germline ends. There are 16 residues in the CDR3. In germline, CDR1 is SNHLY, CDR2 FYNNEI. CDR3 loop: CASSPAGQGGGQPQHF. The CDR3 nucleotides are TGTGCCAGCAGTCCTGCGGGGCAGGGTGGTGGTCAGCCCCAGCATTTT.

This sequence joins TRBV30 and TRBJ1-6, with D possibly matching TRBD1 (6 bases). The CDR3 consists of 13 residues. V was pared by 6 bases and J by 3 bases, with 9 bases between. Germline loops: CDR1 GTSNPN, CDR2 SVGIG (reference sequence). The CDR3 reads CACHRVYNSPLHF. CDR3 coding DNA: TGTGCCTGTCACAGGGTCTATAATTCACCCCTCCACTTT.

This chain joins TRBV9 and TRBJ2-6, with D unresolved. The V and J ends lost 5 bases and 0 bases respectively, with 6 bases between them. Germline V gene lookup returns CDR1 SGDLS and CDR2 YYNGEE. This CDR3 is 14 amino acids long. The CDR3 sequence is CASSSYSGANVLTF. Here the CDR3 DNA reads TGTGCCAGCAGTTCTTACTCTGGGGCCAACGTCCTGACTTTC.

CDR3 sequence reads: CASSVGGVATGELFF. The CDR3 coding sequence is TGTGCCAGCAGCGTAGGGGGGGTGGCCACCGGGGAGCTGTTTTTT. The J gene is TRBJ2-2, the V gene TRBV9; maybe TRBD2 (6 bases). The CDR3 is made up of 15 amino acids. Trimming left V 0 bases short and J 4 bases short, with 10 bases between. Germline V gene lookup returns CDR1 SGDLS and CDR2 YYNGEE.

The CDR3 is CASSLEDRGLQFF. The CDR3 DNA follows: TGTGCCAGCAGCTTAGAGGACAGGGGCCTTCAGTTCTTC. This chain links TRBV7-8 with TRBJ2-1, with 9 positions matching TRBD1. After removal of 1 base from V and 13 bases from J, the junction contained 5 bases not matched to a gene. The CDR3 has 13 amino acids. Per germline, CDR1 SGHVS and CDR2 FQNEAQ.

The J gene is TRBJ2-5, the V gene TRBV25-1; D uncertain. Germline V CDR1 and CDR2: MGHDK, SYGVNS. The CDR3 sequence is 14 residues long. V was trimmed by 4 bases and J by 2 bases, leaving 11 bases between them. The CDR3 loop is CASSGVGRQETQYF. Here the CDR3 DNA reads TGTGCCAGCAGTGGGGTGGGCAGACAAGAGACCCAGTACTTC.

This chain connects TRBV5-8 to TRBJ1-2, with unresolved D. This CDR3 has 15 amino acids. From germline, CDR1 is SGHTS and CDR2 YDEGEE. V was pared by 1 base and J by 4 bases, with 14 bases between. The CDR3 DNA follows: TGTGCCAGCAGCTTGATGGTAACAGCCCTCTATGGCTACACCTTC. It yields the protein CASSLMVTALYGYTF. The complete variable domain, with remaining parts taken from reference TRBV5-8 and TRBJ1-2, reads EAGVTQSPTHLIKTRGQQATLRCSPISGHTSVYWYQQALGLGLQFLLWYDEGEERNRGNFPPRFSGRQFPNYSSELNVNALELEDSALYLCASSLMVTALYGYTFGSGTRLTVV.

This clone was detected once. The V gene is TRBV6-1, the J gene TRBJ2-5, with a tentative D call TRBD2 (5 bases). The germline CDR1 and CDR2 sequences are MNHNS and SASEGT. This CDR3 region has 14 residues. V dropped 2 bases and J dropped 9 bases, with 16 bases sitting between them. DNA for the CDR3: TGTGCCAGCAGTGAAAGGCAGGCGACGCGGGCCCAGTACTTC. The encoded protein is CASSERQATRAQYF.

V and J are TRBV4-2 and TRBJ2-1, with TRBD1 as a possible D gene (6 bases). The germline CDR1 and CDR2 sequences are LGHNA and YNFKEQ. The CDR3 contains 15 residues. V lost 4 bases, J lost 3 bases, and 13 bases lay in between. CDR3 loop: CASSPGAGDYNEQFF. CDR3 nucleotide sequence: TGTGCCAGCAGCCCCGGGGCAGGGGACTACAATGAGCAGTTCTTC.

The V and J genes are TRBV5-4 and TRBJ2-2; 13 bases map to TRBD2. V shed 3 bases, J shed 1 base, and the junction held 3 bases outside the gene matches. This CDR3 comprises 17 residues. Germline V gene sequence: CDR1 SGHNT, CDR2 YYREEE (reference sequence). The CDR3 loop is CASSSGTSGVNTGELFF. For the CDR3, the DNA is TGTGCCAGCAGCTCCGGGACTAGCGGGGTGAACACCGGGGAGCTGTTTTTT.

The chain is built from TRBV5-1 and TRBJ2-5; D possibly corresponds to TRBD1 (5 bases). V shed 4 bases and J shed 2 bases, with 9 bases lying between them. Germline V CDR1 and CDR2: SGHRS, YFSETQ. The CDR3 is 13 amino acids. CDR3 DNA: TGCGCCAGCAGCACGGACATTCAAGAGACCCAGTACTTC. The encoded protein is CASSTDIQETQYF. Full variable domain (missing parts from reference TRBV5-1 and TRBJ2-5): KAGVTQTPRYLIKTRGQQVTLSCSPISGHRSVSWYQQTPGQGLQFLFEYFSETQRNKGNFPGRFSGRQFSNSRSEMNVSTLELGDSALYLCASSTDIQETQYFGPGTRLLVL.

This chain uses TRBV11-3 with TRBJ2-5, with D hard to call. V was trimmed by 0 bases and J by 4 bases, leaving 12 bases between them. This CDR3 is 15 amino acids long. CDR1 and CDR2 from the germline V gene are SGHNT and YENEEA. The CDR3 loop reads CASSLDLGWGETQYF. CDR3 in DNA: TGTGCCAGCAGCTTAGATCTGGGGTGGGGAGAGACCCAGTACTTC.

The rearrangement joins TRBV4-1 to TRBJ1-3, with a tentative D call TRBD1 (6 bases). The CDR3 sequence is 15 residues long. Trimming took 5 bases from V and 0 from J, leaving 11 bases between them. The germline V gene has CDR1 MGHRA and CDR2 YSYEKL. CDR3 sequence reads: CASSLDRHSGNTIYF. The CDR3 DNA follows: TGCGCCAGCAGCTTAGACAGGCACTCTGGAAACACCATATATTTT.

Remarks on this clone: Within the sample, other DNA sequences also encode this same CDR3. The rearrangement uses TRBV6-1 and TRBJ1-3; no firm D call. The CDR3 is 14 residues long. The V end was cut by 1 base, the J end by 0 bases, with 4 bases between. Germline V CDR1 and CDR2: MNHNS, SASEGT. The CDR3 reads CASSEGGSGNTIYF. The CDR3 DNA reads as TGTGCCAGCAGTGAAGGTGGCTCTGGAAACACCATATATTTT.

V is TRBV6-1 and J is TRBJ1-5, with 7 bases identical to TRBD1. With V trimmed by 2 bases and J by 6 bases, 10 bases remained unmatched. Germline values: CDR1 MNHNS, CDR2 SASEGT. The CDR3 covers 16 residues. The CDR3 nucleotides are TGTGCCAGCAGTGAACTCTCGACAGGGTGGGGTCAGCCCCAGCATTTT. Translating gives CASSELSTGWGQPQHF.

V and J are TRBV5-1 and TRBJ1-1; 7 bases align to TRBD1. CDR1 SGHRS and CDR2 YFSETQ come from the germline V gene. The V gene end was trimmed by 5 bases and the J gene end by 2 bases; junction bases not matched to a gene: 6. This CDR3 spans 14 amino acids. The CDR3, as DNA: TGCGCCAGCAGACCTAGACAGGGTAACACTGAAGCTTTCTTT. It translates to CASRPRQGNTEAFF. Filled out from reference TRBV5-1 and TRBJ1-1, the complete variable domain reads KAGVTQTPRYLIKTRGQQVTLSCSPISGHRSVSWYQQTPGQGLQFLFEYFSETQRNKGNFPGRFSGRQFSNSRSEMNVSTLELGDSALYLCASRPRQGNTEAFFGQGTRLTVV.

The V call is TRBV6-1, the J call TRBJ2-7; maybe TRBD2 (7 bases). The CDR3 has 17 residues. Trimming removed 0 bases from V and 3 bases from J, with 18 bases in between. Per the germline V gene, CDR1 is MNHNS and CDR2 is SASEGT. CDR3 amino acids: CASSEAPARGGGYEQYF. CDR3 in DNA: TGTGCCAGCAGTGAAGCCCCTGCAAGGGGGGGCGGCTACGAGCAGTACTTC.

V is TRBV9 and J is TRBJ2-3; D is uncertain. Trimming took 1 base from V and 0 from J, leaving 0 bases between them. Germline V lookup: CDR1 SGDLS, CDR2 YYNGEE. CDR3 length: 12 amino acids. The CDR3 bases are TGTGCCAGCAGCGTAAGCACAGATACGCAGTATTTT. Translating it yields CASSVSTDTQYF.

The table lists this clone with a few counts. The CDR3 reads CASSLLNTEAFF. The CDR3, as DNA: TGTGCCAGCAGCCTATTGAACACTGAAGCTTTCTTT. The chain joins TRBV3-1 (or the pseudogene TRBV3-2) to TRBJ1-1; D uncertain. The ends were cut back, 4 bases at V and 0 bases at J, with 3 bases in the middle. CDR1 and CDR2 from the germline V gene are LGHDT and YNNKEL (reference sequence). The CDR3 runs 12 residues.